This T cell receptor beta chain was obtained from a study of T cell responses to AZD1222 COVID-19 vaccine. From germline, CDR1 is LNHDA and CDR2 SQIVND (reference sequence). V lost 2 bases, J lost 4 bases, and 7 bases stayed unmatched. The CDR3 runs 15 residues. Overall study findings and caveats: The study identified only 6 or 7 AZD1222 recipients as seropositive at baseline.

Worth noting for this clone: The target antigen is unknown.

This table comes from immunoSEQ multiplex PCR, and its TCRdb copy is limited to in-frame clones, with some not included. Of 150,000 to 180,000 clones listed, less than 90% are singletons. The rearrangement uses TRBV19 and TRBJ1-1; 7 nucleotides match TRBD1. The TCR sequence derives from an adult in good health. The sample was peripheral blood, taken on day 0 of MenACWY control vaccination. The CDR3 DNA sequence: TGTGCCAGTAGTATAACGGTAGGGGGCAGCACTGAAGCTTTCTTT. Its translation is CASSITVGGSTEAFF.